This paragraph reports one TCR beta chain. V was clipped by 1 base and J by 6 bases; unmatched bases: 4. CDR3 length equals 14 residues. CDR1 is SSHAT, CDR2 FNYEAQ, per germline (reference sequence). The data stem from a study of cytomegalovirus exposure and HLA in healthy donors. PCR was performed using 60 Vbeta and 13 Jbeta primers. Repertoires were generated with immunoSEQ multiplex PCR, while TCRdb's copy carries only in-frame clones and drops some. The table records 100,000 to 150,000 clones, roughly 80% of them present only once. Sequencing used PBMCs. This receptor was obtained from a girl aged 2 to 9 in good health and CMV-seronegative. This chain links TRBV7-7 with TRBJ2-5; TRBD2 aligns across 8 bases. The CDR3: CASSLDSGGQTQYF. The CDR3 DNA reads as TGTGCCAGCAGCTTAGATTCGGGAGGGCAGACCCAGTACTTC. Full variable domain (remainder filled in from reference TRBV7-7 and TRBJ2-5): GAGVSQSPRYKVTKRGQDVTLRCDPISSHATLYWYQQALGQGPEFLTYFNYEAQPDKSGLPSDRFSAERPEGSISTLTIQRTEQRDSAMYRCASSLDSGGQTQYFGPGTRLLVL.